The clone carrying this TCR beta chain was observed a single time. This CDR3 region has 18 residues. The V and J ends lost 6 bases and 0 bases, in that order; junction bases with no gene match: 11. Constant-segment primers and 5'RACE yielded cDNA libraries for TCR alpha and TCR beta, each carrying sample barcodes and UMIs. TCRdb independently ran MiXCR on the 5' RACE reads; one entry per CDR3 protein. The table has under 110,000 distinct CDR3 sequences, more than 15% seen once. This entry comes from a study of T-cell memory formation after mild COVID-19. Material for sequencing was PBMCs or a T cell subset sorted from them (not recorded which). The clonotype comes from an adult woman who had mild COVID-19 (a few samples of this study predate the infection). Cell type and time point are not known. This sequence joins TRBV12-3 or TRBV12-4 and TRBJ2-6; 7 nucleotides align to TRBD2. This CDR3 is CASSPAAGVLSGANVLTF. The CDR3, as DNA: TGTGCCAGCAGCCCCGCGGCGGGGGTCCTCTCTGGGGCCAACGTCCTGACTTTC.